The count of the clone carrying this TCR beta chain is one. The PCR had 60 Vbeta and 13 Jbeta primers. Clones were read by immunoSEQ multiplex PCR, and TCRdb kept only the in-frame ones, dropping some. The sample has about 59,000 clones; about 80% are singletons. This entry comes from a study of cytomegalovirus exposure and HLA in healthy donors. This CDR3 is built from 12 residues. Germline CDR1 reads SGHRS; CDR2 reads YFSETQ. Trimming at V came to 4 bases and at J to 6 bases, leaving 4 bases not matched to a gene. The sample consisted of PBMCs. This rearrangement joins TRBV5-1 to TRBJ2-7, with TRBD2 identical over 7 bases. The clonotype originates from a human donor in good health. Here the CDR3 reads CASSRVAGEQYF. In DNA, the CDR3 is TGCGCCAGCAGCCGGGTAGCGGGCGAGCAGTACTTC.